This T cell receptor (beta chain) was identified in a study of T cell changes during pregnancy in multiple sclerosis. The germline gives CDR1 SEHNR, CDR2 FQNEAQ (reference sequence). The CDR3 totals 17 residues. The V segment lost 0 bases and the J segment 3 bases; nucleotides outside the gene matches: 7. The assay was immunoSEQ multiplex PCR, and TCRdb's table has in-frame clones only and misses some. Of roughly 110,000 clones listed, 85% to 95% are singletons. Sequencing used peripheral blood, obtained in the third trimester of pregnancy. The source of this sequence is a female donor in good health, enrolled as a control in a pregnancy study. This chain links TRBV7-9 with TRBJ2-2, with 7 bases fitting TRBD2. The CDR3 reads CASSLAPRGRDTGELFF. The CDR3 nucleotides read TGTGCCAGCAGCTTAGCCCCCCGAGGGAGGGACACCGGGGAGCTGTTTTTT.